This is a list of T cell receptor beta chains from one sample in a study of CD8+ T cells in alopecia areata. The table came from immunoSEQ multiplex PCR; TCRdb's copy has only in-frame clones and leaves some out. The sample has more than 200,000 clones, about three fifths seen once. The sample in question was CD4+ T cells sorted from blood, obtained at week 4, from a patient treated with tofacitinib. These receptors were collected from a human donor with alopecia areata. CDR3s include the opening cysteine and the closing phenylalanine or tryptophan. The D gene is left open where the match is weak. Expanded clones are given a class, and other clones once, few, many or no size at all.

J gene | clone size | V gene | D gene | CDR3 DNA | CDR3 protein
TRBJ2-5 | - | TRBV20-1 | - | TGCAGTGCTCAGACTGGGGGGACCCAGTACTTC | CSAQTGGTQYF
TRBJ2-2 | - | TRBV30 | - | TGTGCCTGGAGGGGGGGACAGACCACCGGGGAGCTGTTTTTT | CAWRGGQTTGELFF
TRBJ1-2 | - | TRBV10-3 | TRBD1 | TGTGCCATCAACCAGGGGACAGGGGATGGCTACACCTTC | CAINQGTGDGYTF
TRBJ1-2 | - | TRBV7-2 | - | TGTGCCAGCGGTCATCAGGGGAGAGGCAGCGCCTTC | CASGHQGRGSAF
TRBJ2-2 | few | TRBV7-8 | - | TGTGCCAGCATCCCCCTAGGGAATTTGGGCGGGGAGCTGTTTTTT | CASIPLGNLGGELFF
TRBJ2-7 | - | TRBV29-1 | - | TGCAGCGTTGGTGGCTTCTCCTACGAGCAGTACTTC | CSVGGFSYEQYF
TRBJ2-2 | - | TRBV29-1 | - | TGCAGCGGGGGGCCGGGCACCGGGGAGCTGTTTTTT | CSGGPGTGELFF
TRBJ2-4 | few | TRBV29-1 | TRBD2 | TGCAGCGCCATGGGGGGGGAGTTACTAGCCAAAAACATTCAGTACTTC | CSAMGGELLAKNIQYF
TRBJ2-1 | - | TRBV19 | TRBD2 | TGTGCCAGTAGTTCGGGACTAGCGGATTACAATGAGCAGTTCTTC | CASSSGLADYNEQFF
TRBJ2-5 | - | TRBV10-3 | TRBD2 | TGTGCCATCAGTGATCCTCGCGGGCTAGCGGGGTACCAAGAGACCCAGTACTTC | CAISDPRGLAGYQETQYF
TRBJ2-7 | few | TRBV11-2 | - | TGTGCCAGCAGACCCCGACTGGATAGCTACGAGCAGTACTTC | CASRPRLDSYEQYF
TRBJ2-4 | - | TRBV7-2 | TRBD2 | TGTGCCAGCAGCTTGGAACCGGGACTAGCGGGGGCCGCCAAAAACATTCAGTACTTC | CASSLEPGLAGAAKNIQYF
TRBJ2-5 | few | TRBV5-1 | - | TGCGCCAGCAGCTTACAAGAGACCCAGTACTTC | CASSLQETQYF
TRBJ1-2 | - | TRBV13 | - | TGTGCCAGCAGCCGAGACAGTTCTAACTATGGCTACACCTTC | CASSRDSSNYGYTF
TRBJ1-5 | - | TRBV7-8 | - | TGTGCCAGCAGCTCCGCGGTCGGGGACTCGAATCAGCCCCAGCATTTT | CASSSAVGDSNQPQHF
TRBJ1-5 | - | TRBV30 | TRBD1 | TGTGCCTGGAGTGTGGGATGGACAGGAGGCCAGCCCCAGCATTTT | CAWSVGWTGGQPQHF
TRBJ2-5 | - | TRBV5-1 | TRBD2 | TGCGCCAGCAGCCGGACTAGCGTAGAGACCCAGTACTTC | CASSRTSVETQYF
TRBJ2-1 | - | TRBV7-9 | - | TGTGCCAGCAGCCTAACCCTGACTGCCAATGAGCAGTTCTTC | CASSLTLTANEQFF
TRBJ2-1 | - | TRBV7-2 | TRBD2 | TGTGCCAGCAGCTGGACTAGTTACAATGAGCAGTTCTTC | CASSWTSYNEQFF
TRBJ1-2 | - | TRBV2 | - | TGTGCCAGCAACTTGGGCGGATTCTATGGCTACACCTTC | CASNLGGFYGYTF
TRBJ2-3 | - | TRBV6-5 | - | TGTGCCAGCAGTTTCGGCAGGGCTAGCACAGATACGCAGTATTTT | CASSFGRASTDTQYF
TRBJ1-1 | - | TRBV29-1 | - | TGCAGCGTTGACATTCCGGGAGTAAAAGCTTTCTTT | CSVDIPGVKAFF
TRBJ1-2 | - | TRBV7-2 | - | TGTGCCAGCAGCTTAGCGGGCCCTGCCGGTGGCTACACCTTC | CASSLAGPAGGYTF
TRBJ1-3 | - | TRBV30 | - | TGTGCCTGGACGGGGGATGTTGGAAACACCATATATTTT | CAWTGDVGNTIYF
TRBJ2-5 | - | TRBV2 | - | TGTGCCAGCAGACCCCAGGGGTGGGTAGAGACCCAGTACTTC | CASRPQGWVETQYF
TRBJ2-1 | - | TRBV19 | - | TGTGCCAGTAGTATAGACAGAGACAATGAGCAGTTCTTC | CASSIDRDNEQFF
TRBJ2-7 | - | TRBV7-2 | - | TGTGCCAGCAGCCCGGGATACGAGCAGTACTTC | CASSPGYEQYF
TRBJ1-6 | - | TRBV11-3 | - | TGTGCCAGCAGTCTGAGGGGATTAGGTTCACCCCTCCACTTT | CASSLRGLGSPLHF
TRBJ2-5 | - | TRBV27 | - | TGTGCCAGCAGTTCAGGGGCCCAAGAGACCCAGTACTTC | CASSSGAQETQYF
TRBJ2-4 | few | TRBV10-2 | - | TGCGCCAGCAGTGATGGGGCAGGGGGTGCGGGGATGGCCAAAAACATTCAGTACTTC | CASSDGAGGAGMAKNIQYF
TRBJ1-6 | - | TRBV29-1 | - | TGCAGCATTAGGATTACAGCCGGTGCACCCCTCCACTTT | CSIRITAGAPLHF
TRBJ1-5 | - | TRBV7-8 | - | TGTGCCAGCAGCCCCCGGGACCGCCCATCCCCGCCCCAGCATTTT | CASSPRDRPSPPQHF
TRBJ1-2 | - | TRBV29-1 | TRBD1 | TGCAGCGTTTCTGGGACAGGGGCCAGCTATGGCTACACCTTC | CSVSGTGASYGYTF
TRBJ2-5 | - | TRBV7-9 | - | TGTGCCAGCAGCCCCCTACAGGTCCAAGAGACCCAGTACTTC | CASSPLQVQETQYF
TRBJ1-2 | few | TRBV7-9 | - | TGTGCCAGCAGCTTAGAAACCCGGGACACCTTC | CASSLETRDTF
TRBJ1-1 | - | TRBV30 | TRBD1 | TGTGCCTGGAGGGGACAGGTTCGTCTGCCTGAAGCTTTCTTT | CAWRGQVRLPEAFF
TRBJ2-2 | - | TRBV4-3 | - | TGCGCCAGCAGCCAAGCAGTCCTCCCGAACACCGGGGAGCTGTTTTTT | CASSQAVLPNTGELFF
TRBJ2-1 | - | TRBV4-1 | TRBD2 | TGCGCCAACCCTAATCTAGCGGGGGGGCCTGGGGAGCAGTTCTTC | CANPNLAGGPGEQFF
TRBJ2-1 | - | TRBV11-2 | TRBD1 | TGTGCCAGCAGCTTAGGGGACAGGGGAAGTGAGCAGTTCTTC | CASSLGDRGSEQFF
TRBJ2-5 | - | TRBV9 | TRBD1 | TGTGCCAGCAACCTACAGGGGAACCAAGAGACCCAGTACTTC | CASNLQGNQETQYF
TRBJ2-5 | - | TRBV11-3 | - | TGTGCCAGCAGCCAATTTGGGGGTAGATGGGAGACCCAGTACTTC | CASSQFGGRWETQYF
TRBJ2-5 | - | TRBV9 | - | TGTGCCAGCAGCGCATTCGGTGGGAATCAAGAGACCCAGTACTTC | CASSAFGGNQETQYF
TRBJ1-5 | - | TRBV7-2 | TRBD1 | TGTGCCAGCAGCTACGGACAGGGGGCCTCAAATCAGCCCCAGCATTTT | CASSYGQGASNQPQHF
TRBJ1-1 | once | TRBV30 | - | TGTGCCTGGAGTACTTCGTGGGGCGAAGCTTTCTTT | CAWSTSWGEAFF
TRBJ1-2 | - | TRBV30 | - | TGTGCCTGGAGTGCGGGGGACTATGGCTACACCTTC | CAWSAGDYGYTF
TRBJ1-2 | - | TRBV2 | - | TGTGCCAGCAGCTCAGGGTTTGGCTATGGCTACACCTTC | CASSSGFGYGYTF